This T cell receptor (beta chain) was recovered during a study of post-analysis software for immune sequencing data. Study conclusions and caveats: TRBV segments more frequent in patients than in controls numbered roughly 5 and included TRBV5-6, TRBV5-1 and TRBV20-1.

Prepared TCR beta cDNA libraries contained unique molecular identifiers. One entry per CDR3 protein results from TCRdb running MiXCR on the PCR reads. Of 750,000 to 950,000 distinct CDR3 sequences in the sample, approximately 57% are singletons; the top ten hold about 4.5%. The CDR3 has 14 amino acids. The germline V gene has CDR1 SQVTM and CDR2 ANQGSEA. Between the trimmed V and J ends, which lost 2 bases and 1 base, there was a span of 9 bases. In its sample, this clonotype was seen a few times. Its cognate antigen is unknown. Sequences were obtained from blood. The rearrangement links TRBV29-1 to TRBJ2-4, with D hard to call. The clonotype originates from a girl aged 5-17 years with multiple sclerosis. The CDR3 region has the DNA TGCAGCGTTGAATCTGGGGTCGCCAAAAACATTCAGTACTTC. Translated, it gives CSVESGVAKNIQYF.